The entry that follows covers one T cell receptor (beta chain) sequence. What it binds is not known. The source of the sample is a study of T cells after yellow fever vaccination. Template-switching 5'RACE yielded the TCR cDNA; a universal primer site and UMIs were added in the process. TCRdb processed the 5' RACE reads anew with MiXCR; each CDR3 protein has one entry. The sample has approximately 510,000 distinct CDR3 sequences; just over 20% are singletons. Study-level results: Abundant bulk-population clonotypes could contaminate the FACS-sorted repertoires. Reappearance after the booster was seen for most primary-vaccination clones, at 96% CD4 and less than 90% CD8.

With V trimmed by 10 bases and J by 6 bases, 12 bases remained unmatched. Germline CDR1 reads SNHLY; CDR2 reads FYNNEI. The CDR3 is 13 residues long. The sequenced sample was PBMCs, obtained roughly 20 days after the first yellow fever vaccination. V gene TRBV2 combines with J gene TRBJ2-7; 7 bases are shared with TRBD2. This clonotype was sampled from a man younger than 35 who received the YFV17D yellow fever vaccine. CDR3 sequence reads: CATVWVGGSEQYF. The CDR3 DNA reads as TGTGCCACCGTTTGGGTCGGGGGGAGCGAGCAGTACTTC.